This entry is about one T cell receptor beta chain. Isolated RNA was reverse transcribed into cDNA used as the sequencing template. TCRdb keeps only in-frame clones here, not all; method: immunoSEQ multiplex PCR. The data show approximately 200,000 clones, 45% to 75% seen once. CDR1 and CDR2 (germline): MDHEN, SYDVKM. The CDR3 totals 15 residues. The ends were cut back, 5 bases at V and 4 bases at J, with 15 bases in the middle. The data originate from a study of CD8+ T cells in alopecia areata. Whole-study context: Tofacitinib was taken orally by treated patients, and the dose was 5 to 10 mg twice daily. Tofacitinib dosing lasted 6 to 18 months, which was then followed by 6 months off drug. Treated patients were scored for severity by percent of scalp affected.

Treatment reported: oral pan-JAK inhibitor, 5-10 mg twice daily. The investigators collected lesional scalp punch biopsies and peripheral blood from alopecia areata patients. The source was CD4+ T cells sorted from blood, collected at week 4, from a patient treated with tofacitinib. V and J are TRBV28 and TRBJ1-5, with unresolved D. The sequence was obtained from a human donor with alopecia areata. The CDR3 DNA follows: TGTGCCAGCAGTCTCGGACCGGGAACGAATCAGCCCCAGCATTTT. Residues: CASSLGPGTNQPQHF.